This note documents a single T cell receptor beta chain sequence. Its antigen is unknown. The method, 5' RACE with UMI labels, was used to prepare the TRB cDNA libraries. TCRdb reanalyzed the 5' RACE reads and collapses them to one entry per CDR3 protein, without DNA. The data include over 100,000 distinct CDR3 sequences; the top ten clones carry approximately 0.29%. Researchers sorted 300,000 cells of each CD8+ T cell subset in triplicate. Germline V gene lookup returns CDR1 SGHNT and CDR2 YYREEE (reference sequence). The CDR3 extends over 13 amino acids. The sample belongs to a study of CXCR3-negative and CXCR3-positive naive CD8 T cells. The study, taken as a whole, reports: TRB CDR3 hydrophobicity was greater in CXCR3-positive naive cells than in CXCR3-negative naive cells.

The sequencing input was naive CXCR3- CD8+ T cells from blood. Subset reported: CD45RO-CCR7+CD27+CD95- naive CD8+ T cells lacking CXCR3 (TNR3-). The origin of this receptor is a human donor in good health. Some clones in this sample may be carry-over from other donors' samples. The gene calls are TRBV5-4 and TRBJ2-7; TCRdb's D call of TRBD1 is untestable without DNA. CDR3 protein: CASTRTPSGEQYF.